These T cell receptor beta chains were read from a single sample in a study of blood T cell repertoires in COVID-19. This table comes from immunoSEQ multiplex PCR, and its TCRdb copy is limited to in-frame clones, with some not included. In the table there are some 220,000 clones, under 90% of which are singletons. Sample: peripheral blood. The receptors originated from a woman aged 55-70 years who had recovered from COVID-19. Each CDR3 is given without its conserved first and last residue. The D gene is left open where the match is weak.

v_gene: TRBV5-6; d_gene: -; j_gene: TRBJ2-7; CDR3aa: ASSLRTTSYEQY
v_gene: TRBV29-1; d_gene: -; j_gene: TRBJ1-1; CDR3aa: SVRVNTEAF
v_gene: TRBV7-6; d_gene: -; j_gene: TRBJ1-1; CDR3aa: ASSLGQNTEAF
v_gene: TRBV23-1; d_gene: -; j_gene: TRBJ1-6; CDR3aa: ASSQSRGSPLH
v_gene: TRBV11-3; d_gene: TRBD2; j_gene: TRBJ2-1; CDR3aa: ASSPGPGAGGRNEQF
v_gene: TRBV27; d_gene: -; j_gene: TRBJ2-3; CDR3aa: ASSSPTYTQY
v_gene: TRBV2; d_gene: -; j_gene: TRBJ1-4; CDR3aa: ASSQQGGSGEKLF
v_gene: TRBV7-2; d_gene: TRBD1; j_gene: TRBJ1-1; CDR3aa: ASSLNRGRYAF
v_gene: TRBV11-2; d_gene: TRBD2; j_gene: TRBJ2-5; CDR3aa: ASSPQGLVQETQY
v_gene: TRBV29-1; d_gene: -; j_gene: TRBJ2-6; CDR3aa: SVASDVNSGANVLT
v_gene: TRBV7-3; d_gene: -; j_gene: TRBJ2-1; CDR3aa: ASSSPAGSDNEQF
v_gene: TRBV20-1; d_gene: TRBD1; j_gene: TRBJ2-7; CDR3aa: SASKGQGAIEQY
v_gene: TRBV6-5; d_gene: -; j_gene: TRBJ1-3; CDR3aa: ASSYLATTGGNTIY
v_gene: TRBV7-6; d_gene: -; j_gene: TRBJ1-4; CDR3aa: ASSFGTSGVPLGEKLF
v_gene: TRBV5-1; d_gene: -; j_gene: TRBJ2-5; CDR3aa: ASSIGQTQETQY
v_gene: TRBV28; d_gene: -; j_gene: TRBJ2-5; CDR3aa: ASSLSSTEGGDLQETQY
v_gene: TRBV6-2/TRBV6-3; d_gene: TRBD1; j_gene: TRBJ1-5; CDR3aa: ASSYGTAGNQPQH
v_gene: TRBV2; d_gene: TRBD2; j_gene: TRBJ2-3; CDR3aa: ASSRTSSDTQY
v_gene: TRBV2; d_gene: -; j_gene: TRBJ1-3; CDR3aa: ASSAGSSGNTIY
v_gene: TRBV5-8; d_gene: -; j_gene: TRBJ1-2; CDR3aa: ASSPVVNYGYT
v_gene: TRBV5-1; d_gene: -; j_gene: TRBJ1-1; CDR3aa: ASKIGVNTEAF
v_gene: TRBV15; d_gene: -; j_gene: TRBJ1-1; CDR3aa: ATSRPLGENTEAF
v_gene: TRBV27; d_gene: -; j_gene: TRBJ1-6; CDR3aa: ASSLLALGTSNSPLH
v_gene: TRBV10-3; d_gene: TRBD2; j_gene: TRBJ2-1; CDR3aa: AITRIAGGNNEQF
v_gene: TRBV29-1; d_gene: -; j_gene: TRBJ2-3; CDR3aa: SVELGSTSTDTQY
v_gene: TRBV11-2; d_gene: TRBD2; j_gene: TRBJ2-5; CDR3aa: ASSLGRTRRGETQY
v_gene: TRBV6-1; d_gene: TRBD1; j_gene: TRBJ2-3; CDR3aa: ASSSTGTTDTQY
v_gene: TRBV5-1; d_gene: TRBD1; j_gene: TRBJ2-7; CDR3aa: ASSLGQGPLDEQY
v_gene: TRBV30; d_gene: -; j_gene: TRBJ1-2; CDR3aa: AWSVPQGRGYT
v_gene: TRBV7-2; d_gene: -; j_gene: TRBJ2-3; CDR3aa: ASSLDGGVDTQY
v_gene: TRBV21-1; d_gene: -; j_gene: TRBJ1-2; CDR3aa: ASSKDGTEVNYGYT
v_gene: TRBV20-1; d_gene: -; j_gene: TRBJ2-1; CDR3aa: SASGVRGISSYNEQF
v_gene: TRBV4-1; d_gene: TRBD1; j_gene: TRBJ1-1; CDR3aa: ASSQPHRGNTEAF
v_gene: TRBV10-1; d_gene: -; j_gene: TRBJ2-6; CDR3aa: ASSESKSGANVLT
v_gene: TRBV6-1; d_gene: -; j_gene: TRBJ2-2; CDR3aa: ASSEPRGSFNTGELF
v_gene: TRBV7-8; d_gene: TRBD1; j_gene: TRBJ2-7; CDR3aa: ASSPAGGIYEQY
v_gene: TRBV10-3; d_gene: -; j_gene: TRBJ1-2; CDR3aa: AISGGDANT
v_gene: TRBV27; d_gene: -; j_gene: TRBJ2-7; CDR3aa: ASSFRENYEQY
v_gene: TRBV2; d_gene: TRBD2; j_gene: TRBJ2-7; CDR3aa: ASISGGAEQY
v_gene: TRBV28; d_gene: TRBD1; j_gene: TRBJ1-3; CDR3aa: ASSFREGAPGNTIY
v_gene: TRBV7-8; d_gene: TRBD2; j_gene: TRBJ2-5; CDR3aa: ASSPGLAGGRETQY
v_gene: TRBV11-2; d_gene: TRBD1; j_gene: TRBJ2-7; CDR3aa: ASSHWDSPYEQY